This passage covers 7 T cell receptor beta chains from one sample sequenced in a study of blood T cell repertoires in COVID-19. Assay: immunoSEQ multiplex PCR; the TCRdb copy retains only in-frame clones and omits some. The sample holds 90,000 to 110,000 clones, around 81% seen once. Sequences were obtained from peripheral blood. Receptors were obtained from a human donor in a cohort sampled during active or convalescent COVID-19.

The V call is TRBV11-2, the J call TRBJ1-6; D possibly corresponds to TRBD1 (6 bases). Germline V gene sequence: CDR1 SGHAT, CDR2 FQNNGV. The CDR3 sequence is 15 residues long. V lost 5 bases and J 11 bases, leaving 19 bases between the germline ends. This chain's CDR3 is CASSPTGFVSPPLHF. CDR3 DNA sequence: TGTGCCAGCAGCCCCACAGGGTTTGTTAGTCCACCCCTCCACTTT.

This chain links TRBV3-1 (or the pseudogene TRBV3-2) with TRBJ1-1, with D possibly being TRBD1 (6 bases). Germline V gene data show CDR1 as LGHDT and CDR2 as YNNKEL (reference sequence). CDR3 size: 15 residues. The V end was cut by 2 bases, the J end by 4 bases, with 14 bases between. The CDR3 sequence is CASSQRGAVGTEAFF. DNA of the CDR3: TGTGCCAGCAGCCAACGGGGGGCCGTGGGCACTGAAGCTTTCTTT.

The chain has TRBV6-5 and TRBJ1-2, with D maybe TRBD1 (5 bases). The CDR3 totals 16 residues. V was trimmed by 2 bases and J by 8 bases, leaving 21 bases between them. Germline CDR1 MNHEY, CDR2 SVGAGI. The CDR3 DNA reads as TGTGCCAGCAGTTACCCGGGGGTCTCCCTCCCGGGGGGCTACACCTTC. Amino acids: CASSYPGVSLPGGYTF.

The genes are TRBV5-6 and TRBJ1-2, with 7 nucleotides matching TRBD1. With 4 bases clipped from V and 4 bases from J, the junction kept 7 bases outside the gene matches. This CDR3 region has 14 residues. CDR1 is SGHDT and CDR2 is YYEEEE in the germline V gene. This CDR3 reads CASSTQGTSYGYTF. The CDR3 DNA is TGTGCCAGCAGCACACAGGGGACTAGCTATGGCTACACCTTC.

V is TRBV5-1 and J is TRBJ2-1, with 7 bases matching TRBD2. The CDR3 covers 14 residues. Germline assignment: CDR1 SGHRS and CDR2 YFSETQ. Unmatched junction bases numbered 2, after V lost 3 bases and J lost 2 bases. CDR3 nucleotides: TGCGCCAGCAGCTGGGGGGGACCCTACAATGAGCAGTTCTTC. This encodes CASSWGGPYNEQFF.

The gene calls are TRBV7-9 and TRBJ1-1; the D gene is possibly TRBD1 (5 bases). Looked up from germline, CDR1 is SEHNR and CDR2 is FQNEAQ (reference sequence). V lost 1 base and J lost 0, with 9 bases in between. The CDR3 spans 15 residues. CDR3 protein: CASSLGQGMNTEAFF. The CDR3 nucleotides are TGTGCCAGCAGCTTAGGTCAGGGAATGAACACTGAAGCTTTCTTT.

The chain has TRBV10-2 and TRBJ2-7; 9 nucleotides line up with TRBD1. This CDR3 contains 16 residues. Germline values: CDR1 WSHSY, CDR2 SAAADI. V shed 2 bases, J shed 0 bases, and the junction held 5 bases outside the gene matches. The CDR3 region is CASSEPGQGNSYEQYF. The CDR3 nucleotides read TGCGCCAGCAGTGAGCCCGGACAGGGGAACTCCTACGAGCAGTACTTC.